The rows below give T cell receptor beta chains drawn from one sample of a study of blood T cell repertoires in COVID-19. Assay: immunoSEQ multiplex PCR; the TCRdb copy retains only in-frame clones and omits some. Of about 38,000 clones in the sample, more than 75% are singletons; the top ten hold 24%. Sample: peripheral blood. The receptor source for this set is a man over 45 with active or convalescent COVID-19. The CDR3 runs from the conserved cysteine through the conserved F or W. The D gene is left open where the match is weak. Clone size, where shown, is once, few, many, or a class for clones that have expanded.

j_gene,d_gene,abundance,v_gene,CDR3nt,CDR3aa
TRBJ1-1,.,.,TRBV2,TGTGCCAGCAGTGTCAGGGGGAACACTGAAGCTTTCTTT,CASSVRGNTEAFF
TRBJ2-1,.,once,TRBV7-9,TGTGCCAGCAGCTTAGCTCTGGGGGCGATTGAGCAGTTCTTC,CASSLALGAIEQFF
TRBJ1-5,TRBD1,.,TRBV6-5,TGTGCCATTCGGGACAGGGTAAATCAGCCCCAGCATTTT,CAIRDRVNQPQHF
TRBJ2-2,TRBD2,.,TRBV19,TGTGCCAGTAGCCCGTGGGCTAGCGGGGGTTGGCCCAACACCGGGGAGCTGTTTTTT,CASSPWASGGWPNTGELFF
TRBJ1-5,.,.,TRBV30,TGTGCCTGGAGTCCCCCGAGTAGCAACAATCAGCCCCAGCATTTT,CAWSPPSSNNQPQHF
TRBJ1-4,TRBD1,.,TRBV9,TGTGCCAGCAGCGTCGCCGGGACAGGGGACGAAAAACTGTTTTTT,CASSVAGTGDEKLFF
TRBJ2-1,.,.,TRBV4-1,TGCGCCAGCAGCCAAGCGGGGGAATCCAATGAGCAGTTCTTC,CASSQAGESNEQFF
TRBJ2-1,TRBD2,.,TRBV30,TGTGCCTGGAGTCGGGGGGTTGAGCAGTTCTTC,CAWSRGVEQFF
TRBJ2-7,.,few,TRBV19,TGTGCCAGTAGTATAGTCGGGGACACTAGCTCCTACGAGCAGTACTTC,CASSIVGDTSSYEQYF
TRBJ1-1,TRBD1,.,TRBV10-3,TGTGCCATCTTTGACGCAGGGGGTAATGGTGAAGCTTTCTTT,CAIFDAGGNGEAFF
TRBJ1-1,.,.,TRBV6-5,TGTGCCAGCAGTTACTCGAAGGGGTGGGTCACTGAAGCTTTCTTT,CASSYSKGWVTEAFF
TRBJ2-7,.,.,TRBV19,TGTGCCAGTAGTATGCGGGGTAACCACGAGCAGTACTTC,CASSMRGNHEQYF
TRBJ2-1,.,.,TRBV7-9,TGTGCCAGCAGCCTTTACAGGGCTTTGTGGGCCTACAATGAGCAGTTCTTC,CASSLYRALWAYNEQFF
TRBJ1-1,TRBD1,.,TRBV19,TGTGCCAGCCGTGAGTCGGGGACAGTGAACACTGAAGCTTTCTTT,CASRESGTVNTEAFF
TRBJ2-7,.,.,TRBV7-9,TGTGCCAGCAGCTTATCAGTTACCTACGAGCAGTACTTC,CASSLSVTYEQYF
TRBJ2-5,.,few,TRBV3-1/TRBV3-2,TGTGCCAGCGGGCCGTGGGAGCGCGAGACCCAGTACTTC,CASGPWERETQYF
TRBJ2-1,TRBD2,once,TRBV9,TGTGCCAGCAGCTCGAGGACTAGCGAAATGGATGAGCAGTTCTTC,CASSSRTSEMDEQFF
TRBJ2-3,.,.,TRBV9,TGTGCCAGCAGCGTTCAGGGGCACACAGATACGCAGTATTTT,CASSVQGHTDTQYF
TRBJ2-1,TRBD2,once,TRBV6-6,TGTGCCAGCAGTCCACCGCCGGGGACTAGCGGGTGGGATGAGCAGTTCTTC,CASSPPPGTSGWDEQFF
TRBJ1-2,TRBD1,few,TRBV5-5,TGTGCCAGCAGCTTGGAGGGGGCAGCAACGGACTACACCTTC,CASSLEGAATDYTF
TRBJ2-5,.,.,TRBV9,TGTGCCAGCAGCGTAGCCCCGGGAGAAGGGACCCAGTACTTC,CASSVAPGEGTQYF
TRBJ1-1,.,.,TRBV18,TGTGCCAGCTCACCACGTCTGGCGATCGGGGATGATGAAGCTTTCTTT,CASSPRLAIGDDEAFF
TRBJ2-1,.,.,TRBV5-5,TGTGCCAGCAGCTTGGGCGGGGGCCCCTACAATGAGCAGTTCTTC,CASSLGGGPYNEQFF
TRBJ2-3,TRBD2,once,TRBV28,TGTGCCAGCAGCCCGGGACTAGCGGGGGTTGTCACAGATACGCAGTATTTT,CASSPGLAGVVTDTQYF
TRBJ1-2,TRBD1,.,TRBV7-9,TGTGCCAGCAGCTTCCCGACAGGGGTCTATGGCTACACCTTC,CASSFPTGVYGYTF
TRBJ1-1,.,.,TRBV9,TGTGCCAGCAGCGTAATTATGAACACTGAAGCTTTCTTT,CASSVIMNTEAFF
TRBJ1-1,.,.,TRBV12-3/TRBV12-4,TGTGCCAGCAGTTTAGAAGGGGGCACTGAAGCTTTCTTT,CASSLEGGTEAFF
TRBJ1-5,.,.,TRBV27,TGTGCCAGCAGTTTACAGGGCCTCAATCAGCCCCAGCATTTT,CASSLQGLNQPQHF
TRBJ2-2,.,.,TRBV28,TGTGCCAGCAGTTTTCTAAGCGCCGGGGAGCTGTTTTTT,CASSFLSAGELFF
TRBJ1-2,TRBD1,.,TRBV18,TGTGCCAGCTCACCTGACATACAGGGGAAAAGTGGCTACACCTTC,CASSPDIQGKSGYTF
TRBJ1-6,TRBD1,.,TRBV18,TGTGCCAGCTCACCTACCAGACAGGGAACGGATTCACCCCTCCACTTT,CASSPTRQGTDSPLHF
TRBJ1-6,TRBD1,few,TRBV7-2,TGTGCCAGCAGCCCTCAGACAGGGCCGGGATCACCCCTCCACTTT,CASSPQTGPGSPLHF
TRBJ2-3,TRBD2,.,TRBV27,TGTGCCAGCAGTTTCGGGGGGACGACAGATACGCAGTATTTT,CASSFGGTTDTQYF
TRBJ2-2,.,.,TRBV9,TGTGCCAGCAAGATGGCGGGCGGTACCGGGGAGCTGTTTTTT,CASKMAGGTGELFF
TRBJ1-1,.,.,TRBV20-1,TGCAGTGCGCCGACGGGATTTGAAGCTTTCTTT,CSAPTGFEAFF
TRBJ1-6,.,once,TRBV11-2,TGTGCCAGCAGCTTTTGGAGCTCCTATAATTCACCCCTCCACTTT,CASSFWSSYNSPLHF
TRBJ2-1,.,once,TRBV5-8,TGTGCCAGCATCGTTGGGCTTCAAGAGCAGTTCTTC,CASIVGLQEQFF
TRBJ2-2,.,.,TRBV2,TGTGCCAGCAGACAAGAGAACACCGGGGAGCTGTTTTTT,CASRQENTGELFF
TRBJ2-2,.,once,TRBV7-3,TGTGCCAGCACCCTCGGCGGAACCGGGGAGCTGTTTTTT,CASTLGGTGELFF
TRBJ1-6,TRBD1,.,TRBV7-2,TGTGCCAGCAGTACGACAGGGGGTGGGTCACCCCTCCACTTT,CASSTTGGGSPLHF
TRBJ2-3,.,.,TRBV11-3,TGTGCCAGCAGCCCTGACTACACCACAGATACGCAGTATTTT,CASSPDYTTDTQYF
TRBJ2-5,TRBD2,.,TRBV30,TGTGCCTGGAACGGACTAGGGAAGAGGGAGACCCAGTACTTC,CAWNGLGKRETQYF
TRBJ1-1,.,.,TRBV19,TGTGCCAGTAGCCCGACAGTTGGGAACACTGAAGCTTTCTTT,CASSPTVGNTEAFF
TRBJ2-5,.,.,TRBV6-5,TGTGCCAGCAGTTCGAGCCTTTTAGAGACCCAGTACTTC,CASSSSLLETQYF
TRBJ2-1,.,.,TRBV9,TGTGCCAGCAGAGGGGCAGGGGAATCCTACAATGAGCAGTTCTTC,CASRGAGESYNEQFF
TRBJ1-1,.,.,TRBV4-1,TGCGCCAGCAGCCAAGAGTGGGGTCCGGGGACTGAAGCTTTCTTT,CASSQEWGPGTEAFF
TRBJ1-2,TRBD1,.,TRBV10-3,TGTGCCATCGTCGCAAAAGACAGGGGGTCTGGCTACACCTTC,CAIVAKDRGSGYTF
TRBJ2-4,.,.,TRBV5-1,TGCGCCAGCAGCTTGGGCGGGATAGCCAAAAACATTCAGTACTTC,CASSLGGIAKNIQYF
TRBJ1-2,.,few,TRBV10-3,TGTGCCATCAGTGATGGTCCAGGGAATGGCTACACCTTC,CAISDGPGNGYTF
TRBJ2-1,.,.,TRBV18,TGTGCCAGCTCACCACCGGGGCATGAGCAGTTCTTC,CASSPPGHEQFF
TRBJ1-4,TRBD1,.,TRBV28,TGTGCCAGCAGTCCCACCCGGGACAGGGAAGAAAAACTGTTTTTT,CASSPTRDREEKLFF
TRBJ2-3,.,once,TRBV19,TGTGCCAGTAGCGGCGGCTCTAGCACAGATACGCAGTATTTT,CASSGGSSTDTQYF